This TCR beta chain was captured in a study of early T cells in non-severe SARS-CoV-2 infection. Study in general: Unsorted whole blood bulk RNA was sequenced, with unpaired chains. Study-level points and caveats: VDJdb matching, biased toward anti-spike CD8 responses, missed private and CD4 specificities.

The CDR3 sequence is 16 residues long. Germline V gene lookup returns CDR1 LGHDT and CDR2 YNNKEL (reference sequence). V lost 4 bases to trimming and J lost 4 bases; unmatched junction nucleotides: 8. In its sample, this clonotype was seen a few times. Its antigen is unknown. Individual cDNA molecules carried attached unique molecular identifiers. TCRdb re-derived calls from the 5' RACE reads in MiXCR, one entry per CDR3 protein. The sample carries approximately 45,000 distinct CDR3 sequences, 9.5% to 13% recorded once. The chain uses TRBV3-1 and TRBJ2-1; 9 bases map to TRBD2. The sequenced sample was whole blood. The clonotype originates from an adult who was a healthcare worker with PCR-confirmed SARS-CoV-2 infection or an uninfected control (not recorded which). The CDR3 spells CASSRYTSGWYNEQFF. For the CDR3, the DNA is TGTGCCAGCAGCCGTTATACTAGCGGGTGGTACAATGAGCAGTTCTTC.